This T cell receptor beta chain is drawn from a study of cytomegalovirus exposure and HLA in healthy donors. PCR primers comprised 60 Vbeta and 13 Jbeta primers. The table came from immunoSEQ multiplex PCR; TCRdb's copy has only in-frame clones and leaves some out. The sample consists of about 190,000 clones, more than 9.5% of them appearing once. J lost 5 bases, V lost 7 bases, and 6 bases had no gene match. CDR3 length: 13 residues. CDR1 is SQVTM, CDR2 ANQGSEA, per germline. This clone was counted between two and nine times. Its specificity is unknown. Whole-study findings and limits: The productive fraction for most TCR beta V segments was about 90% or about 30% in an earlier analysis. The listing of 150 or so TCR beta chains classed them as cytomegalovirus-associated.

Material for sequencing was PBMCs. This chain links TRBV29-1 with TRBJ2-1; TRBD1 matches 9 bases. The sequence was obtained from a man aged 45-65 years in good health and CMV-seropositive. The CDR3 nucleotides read TGCAGCGATCGGGACAGGGTCCACAATGAGCAGTTCTTC. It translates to CSDRDRVHNEQFF.